A single sample gave rise to the 8 T cell receptor beta chains below, sequenced in a study of T cell responses to AZD1222 COVID-19 vaccine. Profiling relied on immunoSEQ multiplex PCR, and the TCRdb table lists in-frame clones only, not all of them. The sample contains some 150,000 clones, 85% to 95% of which appear only once. Sequences were derived from peripheral blood, sampled 28 days after the second AZD1222 dose. Receptors were obtained from an adult who received the AZD1222 COVID-19 vaccine.

The V call is TRBV7-9, the J call TRBJ1-1; the D is unclear. The CDR3 length is 13 residues. Trimming shortened V by 1 base and J by 6 bases, and 9 bases separated the two germline ends. Germline CDR1 is SEHNR and CDR2 is FQNEAQ (reference sequence). The CDR3 reads CASSLGGYSEAFF. For the CDR3, the DNA is TGTGCCAGCAGCTTAGGTGGGTACTCTGAAGCTTTCTTT.

The gene calls are TRBV19 and TRBJ1-3, with a possible D match to TRBD1 (5 bases). CDR1 is LNHDA and CDR2 is SQIVND in the germline V gene (reference sequence). Trimming took off 5 bases at V and 0 bases at J, with 8 bases between the two ends. The CDR3 sequence is 14 residues long. CDR3: CASSRGDSGNTIYF. In DNA, the CDR3 is TGTGCCAGTAGTCGGGGGGACTCTGGAAACACCATATATTTT.

The chain has TRBV5-6 and TRBJ2-7, with 9 bases matching TRBD1. J gave up 3 bases and V 4 bases, and 5 bases lay outside the gene matches. Germline CDR1 is SGHDT and CDR2 is YYEEEE. CDR3 length: 14 residues. CDR3 nucleotides: TGTGCCAGCAGCATGGGACAGGGTTTCTACGAGCAGTACTTC. Translation: CASSMGQGFYEQYF. Based on the CDR3 plus reference TRBV5-6 and TRBJ2-7, the full variable domain is DAGVTQSPTHLIKTRGQQVTLRCSPKSGHDTVSWYQQALGQGPQFIFQYYEEEERQRGNFPDRFSGHQFPNYSSELNVNALLLGDSALYLCASSMGQGFYEQYFGPGTRLTVT.

The rearrangement uses TRBV28 and TRBJ1-1, with a weak D call TRBD1 (5 bases). The germline gives CDR1 MDHEN, CDR2 SYDVKM. The CDR3 runs 14 residues. Trimming removed 3 bases at V and 4 bases at J, with 12 bases between. DNA of the CDR3: TGTGCCAGCAGTTTTCTTCGGGGGGGCACTGAAGCTTTCTTT. Translation gives CASSFLRGGTEAFF.

This chain uses TRBV9 with TRBJ1-1, with D possibly TRBD1 on 5 matching bases. Germline V lookup: CDR1 SGDLS, CDR2 YYNGEE. CDR3 size: 19 residues. V lost 0 bases to trimming and J lost 4 bases, with 25 bases between them. The CDR3 region is CASSVDWGGQSMYLTEAFF. In nucleotides, the CDR3 is TGTGCCAGCAGCGTAGATTGGGGTGGACAATCCATGTACCTCACTGAAGCTTTCTTT.

The rearrangement links TRBV15 to TRBJ1-2; TRBD1 might be the D (6 bases). The CDR3 is 15 residues long. The germline V and J ends were trimmed by 2 bases and 4 bases, with 14 bases remaining between them. CDR1 is LNHNV and CDR2 is YYDKDF in the germline V gene (reference sequence). The CDR3 DNA follows: TGTGCCACCAGCAGACAGAAGGGGGTTAGCTATGGCTACACCTTC. Translation: CATSRQKGVSYGYTF. Using reference TRBV15 and TRBJ1-2 for the parts outside the CDR3, the full variable domain is DAMVIQNPRYQVTQFGKPVTLSCSQTLNHNVMYWYQQKSSQAPKLLFHYYDKDFNNEADTPDNFQSRRPNTSFCFLDIRSPGLGDTAMYLCATSRQKGVSYGYTFGSGTRLTVV.

This clone was detected only a few times. V gene TRBV19 combines with J gene TRBJ1-1, with D possibly being TRBD1 (6 bases). This CDR3 contains 16 residues. Deletions cut 6 bases from V and 4 bases from J, with 21 bases between. CDR1 and CDR2 (germline): LNHDA, SQIVND (reference sequence). CDR3 sequence: CASRTGQPSASTEAFF. Written as DNA, the CDR3 is TGTGCCAGTAGAACAGGACAGCCCTCCGCGAGCACTGAAGCTTTCTTT.

V gene TRBV28 combines with J gene TRBJ1-2; TRBD1 aligns across 10 bases. Trimming at V came to 11 bases and at J to 7 bases, leaving 10 bases not matched to a gene. The CDR3 loop spans 13 amino acids. Germline lookup yields CDR1 MDHEN and CDR2 SYDVKM. The CDR3 reads CAGGTGAGSGYTF. The DNA of the CDR3 is TGTGCCGGAGGGACAGGGGCAGGTTCTGGCTACACCTTC.